Described below is a single T cell receptor (beta chain) sequence and its context. Its target antigen remains unknown. Base quality data are lacking; no much larger clone is found one base away. The method behind the library was the immunoSEQ multiplex PCR assay. A mixture of 60 forward primers for TCR Vbeta segments and 13 reverse primers for TCR Jbeta segments was used in the multiplex PCR. The CDR3 region of rearranged TCR beta genes was amplified from genomic DNA with a multiplex PCR assay. The Illumina HiSeq System was used to sequence the amplified TCR beta libraries as 87-base-pair reads. The published analysis was carried out like this. A later analysis counted about 82 million unique TCR beta chains across the 666 repertoires, and roughly 9.9 million of these chains were shared by at least two donors. Raw reads were error-corrected and collapsed into unique sequences by a nearest-neighbor algorithm in which closely related sequences were merged to remove PCR and sequencing errors. Alignment of CDR3 sequences to IMGT reference sequences was used to assign V, D and J gene segments. Each retained sequence needed at least a six-nucleotide match to both a V gene segment and a J gene segment. A rearrangement was called productive if the CDR3 had no stop codons and remained in frame with V and J, and every other rearrangement was called non-productive. Following IMGT convention, CDR3 was defined as the stretch from the second conserved V-encoded cysteine up to the conserved J-encoded phenylalanine. The earlier analysis of about 610 of the donors excluded sequences that lacked an unambiguous match to a single V gene segment. An earlier analysis of 587 of the donors called V segments functional above 56.7% productive rearrangements and segregating when the between-donor standard deviation exceeded 5%. A statistical classification framework was built for diagnosing cytomegalovirus status from the catalog of TCR beta chain sequences. A later analysis assigned V and J genes by comparing TCR nucleotide sequences with IMGT/GENE-DB human TR gene sequences. In a later analysis, CDR3 sequences and most-parsimonious VDJ recombination scenarios were assigned using the TCRdist pipeline. A later analysis defined each TCR beta chain by its CDR3 amino acid sequence plus V-gene family, and excluded reads lacking a unique V-gene family. As a way to deal with suspected cross-contamination and a sequencing artifact, a later analysis dropped under 600 nucleotide sequences that were highly shared and had low generation probability. In a later analysis, a clonal expansion index for each public chain was calculated from normalized within-repertoire ranks of inferred template counts. A later analysis computed generation probabilities with a VDJ recombination model fitted to out-of-frame rearrangements, and checked the results against IGoR. In a later analysis, hypergeometric tests were used to score TCR-TCR, TCR-HLA and TCR-CMV co-occurrence, with a repertoire-size bias correction applied to TCR pairs. In a later analysis, false discovery rates were estimated by permuting HLA or CMV assignments 20 times. In a later analysis, co-occurring TCRs were grouped with DBSCAN, and TCRdist sequence similarity was added when clustering was performed within HLA-allele-positive subsets. For co-occurrence clustering, repertoires with fewer than 30,000 or more than 120,000 public chains were excluded, along with roughly 5 repertoires with anomalous nucleotide sharing. TCRdb's version of the immuneACCESS table is confined to in-frame rearrangements and falls short of the full clone set. An unresolved V gene accounts for under half of the shortfall where checked; the remainder is of unknown origin. Clone size and the V and J calls come from that table; the DNA yielded D and trimming. Counted in this sample were 220,000 or so clones; under 80% of them appeared once. The ten most abundant clones make up about 1.9% of the sample.

These data are taken from a study of cytomegalovirus exposure and HLA in healthy donors (dated 2017 in TCRdb). Regarding the research as a whole: An earlier analysis of approximately 600 of the donors reported 250 to 300 Gb of sequence data and approximately 110 million unique TCR beta sequences from some 180 million T cells. Alongside the repertoire data, information on donor age, sex, ethnicity and CMV serostatus was compiled. Of the roughly 400 genotyped donors, approximately 83% fell in the genetic ancestry cluster associated with self-reported Caucasian donors. Typing coverage differed by locus: A, B, C, DRB1 and DQB1 were typed in about 629-640 donors, DQA1 in approximately 520, DPA1 in some 570, and DPB1 in 450 to 480. An early release that covered 500 to 800 HLA-typed donors contained around 300 gigabases of sequencing data and tens of millions of unique TCR sequences. The study aimed to test whether cataloging public T cell receptors could reveal signatures of past pathogen exposure. In a later genetic analysis, genome-wide SNP genotypes for about 55% of the roughly 670 donors were used, and that subset was treated as a discovery cohort. Class I and class II HLA loci were covered by the typing at four-digit resolution. Across around 400 genotyped donors of the cohort, an average of about 240,000 unique TCR beta nucleotide sequences per donor were sequenced, and about a sixth of those sequences were non-productive. The later analysis used no new phenotypic data to find candidate immune exposures, relying instead on TCR beta sequences and their occurrence across donors. Along with the approximately 700-subject first cohort, a separate validation cohort of 120 different subjects was used. All discovery cohort repertoires had been generated on a single sequencing platform. To predict cytomegalovirus infection status, the study combined high-throughput TCR immunosequencing, statistical association of individual TCRs with disease status, and machine learning. The T cell repertoires of some 670 subjects were profiled by immunosequencing and related to cytomegalovirus serostatus. Four or five DR-DQ haplotypes were handled as single units for association and clustering because linkage in the cohort was strong. An earlier analysis of 500 to 750 of the donors applied high-throughput TCR beta sequencing to assess whether each TCR beta V gene segment acted as functional or pseudogenic. To study patterns of TCR occurrence, a later analysis re-analyzed previously published TCR beta repertoires from 666 donors and added high-resolution HLA genotyping.

Including the terminal cysteine and phenylalanine, the CDR3 comprises 16 residues. Only the CDR3 DNA stays, 48 bases, in frame from base 1. In the germline V gene (reference sequence), CDR1 corresponds to MNHNY and CDR2 to SVGAGI. At the junction V is shortened by 6 bases and J by 5 bases; bases outside the gene matches: 10. The cohort consisted of fewer than 700 healthy bone marrow donors. At the time of sampling, all cohort members were nominally healthy, though unrecorded immune exposures were likely present. The donor tested CMV seronegative and was one of the 352 seronegative cohort members. Each donor provided a peripheral blood sample, and peripheral blood mononuclear cells were used for TCR beta sequencing. Genomic DNA was extracted from the blood cell samples with the Qiagen DNeasy Blood Extraction Kit. The research as a whole found: In a later analysis, 16,951 TCR beta sequences were associated with specific HLA alleles at a false discovery rate of 0.05. The sequencing pipeline was judged likely to have produced a cluster of highly shared sequence variants as a technical artifact. This cohort had only TCR beta chains sequenced, and the lack of alpha or paired-chain data limited which features could be detected. Because counts were too low, roughly 16 rarely observed V segments, including chromosome 9 orphons, were excluded from the earlier analysis of around 640 of the donors. The only immune exposure information available for the cohort was CMV serostatus. A total of 150 to 200 TCR beta chains were listed by the study as associated with cytomegalovirus. While some public TCRs were present in many individuals, most TCR sequences turned up only very rarely across donors. Some IMGT-functional V segments, including TRBV6-2 and TRBV6-3, could not be told apart with the 87-base-pair reads, so those segments were excluded. It was suggested by the authors that the approach could potentially be generalized to other disease states and immunological phenotypes. In a later analysis, TCR association rates were found to vary across HLA loci, with the most associated TCRs seen for DRB1 alleles and the fewest for HLA-C alleles. In vitro tests confirmed that three of the cytomegalovirus-associated TCR beta chains recognize cytomegalovirus antigens. The presence/absence analyses assumed that sequencing depth was roughly uniform across donors, and that assumption may not be true. Linkage disequilibrium might explain the correlated functional status among segregating V segments, but an unknown experimental factor could not be ruled out. In a later analysis, most CMV-associated TCR beta chains were found to appear HLA-restricted, with HLA associations seemingly driven largely by CMV exposure. In a later genetic analysis, fewer N-insertions in productive TCRs were reported among donors in an Asian-associated ancestry cluster than the roughly 700-donor mean. The classifier was reported to diagnose cytomegalovirus status with high specificity and sensitivity in both the original cohort and the validation cohort. In a later analysis, HLA-associated TCR beta chains showed more clonal expansion and lower generation probabilities than non-associated chains that were equally common. Several of the top co-occurrence clusters appeared to be linked to parvovirus B19, influenza, CMV and Epstein-Barr virus, according to a later analysis. In an earlier analysis of roughly 560 of the donors, most TCR beta V segments were observed in productive rearrangements about 87% or about 30% of the time, broadly matching IMGT annotations. Strong co-occurrence of HLA alleles, especially DR and DQ, made assigning TCR associations to individual alleles difficult. A further reported finding was that TCR beta sequences accurately predicted the HLA-A and HLA-B alleles for most subjects in the first cohort. Because HLA typing was unavailable for some donors at each locus, only the typed subset was used in association tests. A later genetic analysis associated a missense DCLRE1C variant with V-gene and J-gene trimming of TCR beta chains, and an independent cohort replicated the association.

The clonotype comes from a woman younger than 45 in good health and CMV-seronegative. The chain was built from TRBV6-6 and TRBJ2-7; 13 central nucleotides agree with TRBD2. The sample was PBMCs. The sequence in DNA is TGTGCCAGCAGCCTAGGGACTAGCGGGACGAAAAACGAGCAGTACTTC. Its product reads: CASSLGTSGTKNEQYF.